The clone carrying this T cell receptor (beta chain) came up once. Study processing details: Reference gene primer amplification gave estimated nucleated cell counts. Repertoires were generated with immunoSEQ multiplex PCR, while TCRdb's copy carries only in-frame clones and drops some. V and J calls plus clone size are reproduced from that table; the DNA served to infer D and trimming. The data contain about 88,000 clones, about nine tenths of them singletons. The sample belongs to a study of blood T cell repertoires in COVID-19. Background on the study: Italy, Spain and the United States were the sources of the convalescent and acute COVID-19 samples. T cells, B-cell-depleted T cells, or PBMCs supplied cDNA or gDNA.

The germline gives CDR1 LNHDA, CDR2 SQIVND (reference sequence). The CDR3 length is 14 residues. V was shortened by 7 bases and J by 6 bases, with 15 bases between the two germline ends. The rearrangement links TRBV19 to TRBJ1-4, with D uncertain. Sequencing was performed on peripheral blood. This clonotype was obtained from a male donor with acute or convalescent COVID-19. The CDR3 nucleotides read TGTGCCAGTACCCCGGGGAGGGAGTATGAAAAACTGTTTTTT. It translates to CASTPGREYEKLFF.